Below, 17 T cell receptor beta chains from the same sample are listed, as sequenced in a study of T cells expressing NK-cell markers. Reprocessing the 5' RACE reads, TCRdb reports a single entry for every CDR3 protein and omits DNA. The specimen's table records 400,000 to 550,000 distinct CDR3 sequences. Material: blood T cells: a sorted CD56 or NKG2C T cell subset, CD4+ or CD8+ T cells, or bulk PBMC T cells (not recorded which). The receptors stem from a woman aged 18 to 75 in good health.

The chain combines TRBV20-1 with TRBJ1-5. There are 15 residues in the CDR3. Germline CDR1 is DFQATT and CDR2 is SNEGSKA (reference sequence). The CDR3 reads CSAVRLANGYQPQHF.

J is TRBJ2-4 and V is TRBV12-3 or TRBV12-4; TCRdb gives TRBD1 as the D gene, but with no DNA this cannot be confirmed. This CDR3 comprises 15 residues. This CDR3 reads CASSLVPDTPNIQYF.

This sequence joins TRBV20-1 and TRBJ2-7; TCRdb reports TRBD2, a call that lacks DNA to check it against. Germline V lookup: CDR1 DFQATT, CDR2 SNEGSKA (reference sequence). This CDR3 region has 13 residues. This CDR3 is CMTMESPPYEQYF.

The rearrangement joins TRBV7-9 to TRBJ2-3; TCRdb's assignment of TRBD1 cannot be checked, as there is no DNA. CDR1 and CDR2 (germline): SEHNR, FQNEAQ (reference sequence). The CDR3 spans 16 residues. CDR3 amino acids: CASSRTGGTSTDTQYF.

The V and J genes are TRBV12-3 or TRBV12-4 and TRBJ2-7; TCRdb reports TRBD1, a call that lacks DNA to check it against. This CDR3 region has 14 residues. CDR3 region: CASSHDRATYEQYF.

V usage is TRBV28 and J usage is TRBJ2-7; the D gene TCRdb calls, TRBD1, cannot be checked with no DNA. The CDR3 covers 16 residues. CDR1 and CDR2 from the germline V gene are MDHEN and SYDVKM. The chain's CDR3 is CASSNDVTGFSYEQYF. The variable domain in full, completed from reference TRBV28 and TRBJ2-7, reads DVKVTQSSRYLVKRTGEKVFLECVQDMDHENMFWYRQDPGLGLRLIYFSYDVKMKEKGDIPEGYSVSREKKERFSLILESASTNQTSMYLCASSNDVTGFSYEQYFGPGTRLTVT.

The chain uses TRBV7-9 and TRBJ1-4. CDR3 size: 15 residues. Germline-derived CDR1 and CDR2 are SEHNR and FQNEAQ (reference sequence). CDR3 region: CASSLGPGTNEKLFF.

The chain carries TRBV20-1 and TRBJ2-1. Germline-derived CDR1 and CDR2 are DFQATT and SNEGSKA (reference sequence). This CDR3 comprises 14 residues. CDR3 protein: CSASRQGPNNEQFF.

CDR3 residues: CASSYGPSGGPREQFF. The V and J genes are TRBV6-2 or TRBV6-3 and TRBJ2-1; checking the TCRdb D call of TRBD2 is not possible without DNA. Per germline, CDR1 MNHEY and CDR2 SVGEGT. This CDR3 contains 16 residues.

CDR3 sequence: CASSLVIGASGNTIYF. The chain employs TRBV5-6 and TRBJ1-3; TCRdb names TRBD1, which stays unverified in the absence of DNA. CDR1 and CDR2 from the germline V gene are SGHDT and YYEEEE. CDR3 size: 16 residues.

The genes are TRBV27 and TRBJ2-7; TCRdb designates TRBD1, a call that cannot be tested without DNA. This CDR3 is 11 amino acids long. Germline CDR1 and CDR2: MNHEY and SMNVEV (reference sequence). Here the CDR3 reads CASSSGIRQYF.

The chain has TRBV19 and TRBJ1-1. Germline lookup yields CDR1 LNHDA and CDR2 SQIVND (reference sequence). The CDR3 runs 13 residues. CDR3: CASSIELNTEAFF.

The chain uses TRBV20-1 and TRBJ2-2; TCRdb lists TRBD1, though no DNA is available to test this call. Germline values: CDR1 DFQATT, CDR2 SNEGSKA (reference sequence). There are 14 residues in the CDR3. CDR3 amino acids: CSAQRDTNTGELFF.

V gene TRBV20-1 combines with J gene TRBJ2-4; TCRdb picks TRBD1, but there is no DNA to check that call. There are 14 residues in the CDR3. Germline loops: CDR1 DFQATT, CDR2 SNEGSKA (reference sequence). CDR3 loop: CSASGKGSKNIQYF.

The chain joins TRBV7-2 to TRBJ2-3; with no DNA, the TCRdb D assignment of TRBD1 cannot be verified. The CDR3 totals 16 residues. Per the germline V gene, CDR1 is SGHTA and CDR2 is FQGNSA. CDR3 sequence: CASSEIRAPDTDTQYF.

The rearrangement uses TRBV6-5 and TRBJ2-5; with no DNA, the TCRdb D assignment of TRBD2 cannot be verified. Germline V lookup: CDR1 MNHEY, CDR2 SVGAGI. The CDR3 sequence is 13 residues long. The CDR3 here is CASSYREGETQYF.

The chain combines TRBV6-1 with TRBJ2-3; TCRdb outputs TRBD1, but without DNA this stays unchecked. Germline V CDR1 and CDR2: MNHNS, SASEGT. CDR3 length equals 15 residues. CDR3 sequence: CASTGGMKDADTQYF.